One sample yielded the 11 T cell receptor beta chains listed below, sequenced in a study of blood T cell repertoires in COVID-19. Measured with immunoSEQ multiplex PCR; TCRdb has only the in-frame clones, and not every one. The data show 60,000 to 65,000 clones, with around 79% seen just once and 32% held by the top ten. What was sequenced was peripheral blood. These receptors were collected from a human donor in a cohort sampled during active COVID-19.

This clone has just one count. The V and J genes are TRBV28 and TRBJ1-1; unclear D gene. The CDR3 extends over 12 amino acids. Germline V gene data show CDR1 as MDHEN and CDR2 as SYDVKM. Trimming took off 0 bases at V and 8 bases at J, with 7 bases between the two ends. The CDR3 here is CASSLWDSEAFF. DNA of the CDR3: TGTGCCAGCAGTTTATGGGACTCCGAAGCTTTCTTT.

V and J are TRBV10-2 and TRBJ1-3; tentatively, D is TRBD1 (5 bases). The germline CDR1 and CDR2 sequences are WSHSY and SAAADI. The CDR3 has 12 amino acids. Trimming pared 5 bases from V and 6 bases from J, leaving 8 bases between. Written as DNA, the CDR3 is TGCGCCAGCAGTACGGGGGTAAACACCATATATTTT. Its translation is CASSTGVNTIYF.

The sample holds a few counts of this clone. DNA for the CDR3: TGTGCCATCGCCTCTAGCGGGGGGGCAACAGAGACCCAGTACTTC. Amino acids: CAIASSGGATETQYF. V is TRBV10-3 and J is TRBJ2-5, with TRBD2 matching over 12 bases. The CDR3 is 15 amino acids. Unmatched junction bases numbered 8, after V lost 8 bases and J lost 4 bases. CDR1 ENHRY and CDR2 SYGVKD come from the germline V gene.

The chain uses TRBV12-3 or TRBV12-4 and TRBJ1-4; D is unclear. This CDR3 has 12 amino acids. V shed 10 bases and J shed 7 bases, with 13 bases lying between them. The CDR3, as DNA: TGTGCCACCTCTTCGGGGAGTGAAAAACTGTTTTTT. Translation gives CATSSGSEKLFF.

This chain joins TRBV7-2 and TRBJ2-5, with TRBD2 identical over 7 bases. With V trimmed by 1 base and J by 4 bases, 9 bases remained unmatched. Germline CDR1 reads SGHTA; CDR2 reads FQGNSA. The CDR3 sequence is 16 residues long. The CDR3 loop reads CASSLVFTSALETQYF. CDR3 nucleotides: TGTGCCAGCAGCTTAGTCTTTACTAGCGCTTTAGAGACCCAGTACTTC.

The chain joins TRBV12-3 or TRBV12-4 to TRBJ1-1; no definite D call. This CDR3 has 13 amino acids. The germline V and J ends were trimmed by 0 bases and 5 bases, with 7 bases remaining between them. This CDR3 reads CASSLALSTEAFF. CDR3 DNA sequence: TGTGCCAGCAGTTTAGCGCTGAGTACTGAAGCTTTCTTT.

The CDR3 region is CASSLAIGAGGLSGGKQYF. In nucleotides, the CDR3 is TGTGCCAGCAGCTTAGCTATTGGAGCGGGAGGACTCTCTGGTGGCAAGCAGTACTTC. The genes are TRBV7-8 and TRBJ2-7, with TRBD2 matching over 9 bases. The trim removed 0 bases at V and 8 bases at J, leaving 20 bases unmatched. Germline CDR1 is SGHVS and CDR2 is FQNEAQ. The CDR3 extends over 19 amino acids.

CDR3 coding DNA: TGTGCCAGCAGCTTCAGGACTAGCGGGAGGGCCGAGGGGGAGCAGTTCTTC. Translation: CASSFRTSGRAEGEQFF. The chain is built from TRBV11-2 and TRBJ2-1; 15 bases match TRBD2. This CDR3 has 17 amino acids. Per the germline V gene, CDR1 is SGHAT and CDR2 is FQNNGV. V shed 3 bases, J shed 10 bases, and the junction held 10 bases outside the gene matches.

V gene TRBV19 combines with J gene TRBJ1-5; D perhaps matches TRBD1 (6 bases). The V end was cut by 4 bases, the J end by 0 bases, with 25 bases between. CDR3 length: 20 amino acids. Germline V gives CDR1 LNHDA, CDR2 SQIVND (reference sequence). CDR3 DNA sequence: TGTGCCAGTAGTAGGCCGTTGGTGGTTACAGGGTCGGATAGCAATCAGCCCCAGCATTTT. The encoded protein is CASSRPLVVTGSDSNQPQHF.

The CDR3 is CATQGGGQGAHEQYF. The CDR3 DNA follows: TGTGCCACCCAGGGGGGAGGACAGGGGGCCCACGAGCAGTACTTC. This chain joins TRBV6-5 and TRBJ2-7; 11 bases align to TRBD1. The CDR3 consists of 15 residues. J lost 5 bases, V lost 10 bases, and 13 bases had no gene match. Looked up from germline, CDR1 is MNHEY and CDR2 is SVGAGI.

This clone was seen more than once but under ten times. The V and J genes are TRBV7-9 and TRBJ1-2; 7 bases are a match to TRBD1. V lost 5 bases and J lost 4; bases outside the gene matches: 10. Germline CDR1 is SEHNR and CDR2 is FQNEAQ (reference sequence). The CDR3 is 15 amino acids. The CDR3: CASSGGQGVIYGYTF. DNA of the CDR3: TGTGCCAGCAGCGGGGGTCAGGGGGTTATCTATGGCTACACCTTC.